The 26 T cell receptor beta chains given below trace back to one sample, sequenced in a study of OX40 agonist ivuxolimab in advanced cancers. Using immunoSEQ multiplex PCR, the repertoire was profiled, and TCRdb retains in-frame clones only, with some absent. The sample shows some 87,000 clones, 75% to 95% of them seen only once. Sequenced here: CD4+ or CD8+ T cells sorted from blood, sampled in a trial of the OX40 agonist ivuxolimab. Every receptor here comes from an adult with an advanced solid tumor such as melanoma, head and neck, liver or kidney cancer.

The CDR3 sequence: CASSGGTNEQFF. In DNA form, the CDR3 reads TGTGCCAGCAGTGGCGGGACCAATGAGCAGTTCTTC. The chain combines TRBV7-2 with TRBJ2-1; maybe TRBD2 (6 bases). This CDR3 region has 12 residues. Germline loops: CDR1 SGHTA, CDR2 FQGNSA. V was pared by 6 bases and J by 6 bases, with 9 bases between. The whole variable domain, filled in from reference TRBV7-2 and TRBJ2-1, reads GAGVSQSPSNKVTEKGKDVELRCDPISGHTALYWYRQSLGQGLEFLIYFQGNSAPDKSGLPSDRFSAERTGGSVSTLTIQRTQQEDSAVYLCASSGGTNEQFFGPGTRLTVL.

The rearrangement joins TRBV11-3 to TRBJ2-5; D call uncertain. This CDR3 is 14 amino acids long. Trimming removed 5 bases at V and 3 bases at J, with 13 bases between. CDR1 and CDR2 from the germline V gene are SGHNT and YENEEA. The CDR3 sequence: CASSGGPAKETQYF. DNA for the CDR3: TGTGCCAGCAGCGGCGGTCCAGCGAAAGAGACCCAGTACTTC.

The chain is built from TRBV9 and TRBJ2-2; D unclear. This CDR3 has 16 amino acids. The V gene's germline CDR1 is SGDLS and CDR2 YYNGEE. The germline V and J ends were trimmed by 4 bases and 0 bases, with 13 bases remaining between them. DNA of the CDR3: TGTGCCAGCAGCCCCAGTTGGTCCACGAACACCGGGGAGCTGTTTTTT. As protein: CASSPSWSTNTGELFF. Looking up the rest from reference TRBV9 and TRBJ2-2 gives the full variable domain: DSGVTQTPKHLITATGQRVTLRCSPRSGDLSVYWYQQSLDQGLQFLIQYYNGEERAKGNILERFSAQQFPDLHSELNLSSLELGDSALYFCASSPSWSTNTGELFFGEGSRLTVL.

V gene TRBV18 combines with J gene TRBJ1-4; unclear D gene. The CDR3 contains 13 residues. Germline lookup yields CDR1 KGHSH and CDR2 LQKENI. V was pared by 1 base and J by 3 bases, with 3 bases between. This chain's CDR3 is CASSPRANEKLFF. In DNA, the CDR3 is TGTGCCAGCTCACCACGGGCTAATGAAAAACTGTTTTTT.

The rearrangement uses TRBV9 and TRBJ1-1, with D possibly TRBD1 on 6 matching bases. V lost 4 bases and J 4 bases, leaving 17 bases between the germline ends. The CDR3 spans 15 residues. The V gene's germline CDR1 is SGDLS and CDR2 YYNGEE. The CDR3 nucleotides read TGTGCCAGCAGCTCAAAAGGGGGGGCCGGCACTGAAGCTTTCTTT. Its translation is CASSSKGGAGTEAFF. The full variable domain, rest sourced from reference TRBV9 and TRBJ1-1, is DSGVTQTPKHLITATGQRVTLRCSPRSGDLSVYWYQQSLDQGLQFLIQYYNGEERAKGNILERFSAQQFPDLHSELNLSSLELGDSALYFCASSSKGGAGTEAFFGQGTRLTVV.

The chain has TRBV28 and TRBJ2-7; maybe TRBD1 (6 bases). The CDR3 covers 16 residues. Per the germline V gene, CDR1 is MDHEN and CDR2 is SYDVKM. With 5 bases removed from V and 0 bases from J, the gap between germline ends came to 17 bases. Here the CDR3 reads CASSPPGQRISYEQYF. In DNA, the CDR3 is TGTGCCAGCAGTCCCCCCGGACAGCGCATCTCCTACGAGCAGTACTTC.

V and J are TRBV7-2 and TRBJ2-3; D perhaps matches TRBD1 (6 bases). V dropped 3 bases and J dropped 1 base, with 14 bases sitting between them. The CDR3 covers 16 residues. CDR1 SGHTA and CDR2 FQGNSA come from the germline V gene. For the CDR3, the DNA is TGTGCCAGCAGCTTCCAACAGGGCGCAGGCACAGATACGCAGTATTTT. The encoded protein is CASSFQQGAGTDTQYF.

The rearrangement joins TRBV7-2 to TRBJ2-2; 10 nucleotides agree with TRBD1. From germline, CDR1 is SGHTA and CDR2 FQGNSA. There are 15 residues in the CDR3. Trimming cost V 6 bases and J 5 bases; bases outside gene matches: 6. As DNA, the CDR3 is TGTGCCAGCAGGCGACAGGGGGCCACAACCGGGGAGCTGTTTTTT. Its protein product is CASRRQGATTGELFF. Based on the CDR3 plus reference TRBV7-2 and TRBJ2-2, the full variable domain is GAGVSQSPSNKVTEKGKDVELRCDPISGHTALYWYRQSLGQGLEFLIYFQGNSAPDKSGLPSDRFSAERTGGSVSTLTIQRTQQEDSAVYLCASRRQGATTGELFFGEGSRLTVL.

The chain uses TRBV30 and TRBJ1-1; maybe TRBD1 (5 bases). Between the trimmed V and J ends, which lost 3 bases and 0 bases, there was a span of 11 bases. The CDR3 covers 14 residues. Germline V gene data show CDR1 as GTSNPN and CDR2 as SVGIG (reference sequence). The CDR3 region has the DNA TGTGCCTGGAGGCCGGGGACCGTGAACACTGAAGCTTTCTTT. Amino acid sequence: CAWRPGTVNTEAFF.

CDR3 coding DNA: TGTGCCAGCAGTTTGAGGGCGGGAGGGGAGTATTTT. Amino acid sequence: CASSLRAGGEYF. The gene calls are TRBV27 and TRBJ2-3; 9 bases are shared with TRBD2. The CDR3 is made up of 12 amino acids. Germline CDR1 reads MNHEY; CDR2 reads SMNVEV (reference sequence). V lost 3 bases to trimming and J lost 13 bases; unmatched junction nucleotides: 5.

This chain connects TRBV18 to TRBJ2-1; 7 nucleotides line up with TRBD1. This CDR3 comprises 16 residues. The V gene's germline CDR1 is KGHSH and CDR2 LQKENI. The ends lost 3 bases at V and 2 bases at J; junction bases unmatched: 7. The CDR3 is CASSPYDRAAYNEQFF. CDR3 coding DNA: TGTGCCAGCTCACCCTACGACAGGGCTGCCTACAATGAGCAGTTCTTC.

The CDR3 coding sequence is TGTGCCAGCGGCACCCGGGACCTCTATGGCTACACCTTC. Translation gives CASGTRDLYGYTF. The gene calls are TRBV28 and TRBJ1-2, with D tentatively TRBD1 (5 bases). The CDR3 has 13 residues. The germline V and J ends were trimmed by 8 bases and 4 bases, with 14 bases remaining between them. The V gene's germline CDR1 is MDHEN and CDR2 SYDVKM.

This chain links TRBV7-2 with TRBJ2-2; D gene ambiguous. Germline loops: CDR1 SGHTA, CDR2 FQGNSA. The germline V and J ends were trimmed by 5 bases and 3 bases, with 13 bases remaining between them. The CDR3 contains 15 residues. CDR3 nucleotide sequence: TGTGCCAGCAGCCGTCGAAGGCAGGACACCGGGGAGCTGTTTTTT. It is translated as CASSRRRQDTGELFF.

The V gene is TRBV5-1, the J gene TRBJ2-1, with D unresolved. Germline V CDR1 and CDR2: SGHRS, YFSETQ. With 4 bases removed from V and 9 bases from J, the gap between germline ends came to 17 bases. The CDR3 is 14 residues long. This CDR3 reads CASSPTAEGFEQFF. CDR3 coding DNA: TGCGCCAGCAGCCCAACTGCGGAAGGATTTGAGCAGTTCTTC. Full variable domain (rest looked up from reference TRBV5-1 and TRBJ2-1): KAGVTQTPRYLIKTRGQQVTLSCSPISGHRSVSWYQQTPGQGLQFLFEYFSETQRNKGNFPGRFSGRQFSNSRSEMNVSTLELGDSALYLCASSPTAEGFEQFFGPGTRLTVL.

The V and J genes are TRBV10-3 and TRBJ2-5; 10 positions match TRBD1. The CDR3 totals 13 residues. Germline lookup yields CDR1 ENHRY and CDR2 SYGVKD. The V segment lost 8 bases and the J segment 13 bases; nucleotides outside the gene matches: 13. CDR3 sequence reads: CAIFILGTGELYF. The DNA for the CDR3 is TGTGCCATCTTCATCCTCGGGACAGGGGAACTGTACTTC.

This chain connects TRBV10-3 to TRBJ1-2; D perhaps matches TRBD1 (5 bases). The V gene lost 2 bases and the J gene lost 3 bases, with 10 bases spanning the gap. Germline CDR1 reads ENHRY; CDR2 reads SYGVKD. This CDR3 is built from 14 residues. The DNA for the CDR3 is TGTGCCATCAGTGAGGTGGGGGATGACTATGGCTACACCTTC. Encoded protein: CAISEVGDDYGYTF.

The CDR3 spells CAISVGLNYGYTF. CDR3 nucleotides: TGTGCCATCAGTGTAGGGCTTAACTATGGCTACACCTTC. The chain carries TRBV10-3 and TRBJ1-2; D unresolved. The CDR3 length is 13 residues. Per germline, CDR1 ENHRY and CDR2 SYGVKD. V was cut by 4 bases and J by 1 base, with 7 bases left in between.

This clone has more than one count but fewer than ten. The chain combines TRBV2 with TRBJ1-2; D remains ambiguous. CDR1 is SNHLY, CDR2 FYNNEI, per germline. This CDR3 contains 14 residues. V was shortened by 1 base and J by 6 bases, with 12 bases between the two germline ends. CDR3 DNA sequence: TGTGCCAGCAGTGAAGGGCCTCAGGTAAATGGCTACACCTTC. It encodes CASSEGPQVNGYTF.

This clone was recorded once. The CDR3 protein is CASRSPGRGGGGLFF. In DNA, the CDR3 is TGTGCCAGCAGGTCACCTGGGCGTGGGGGCGGAGGACTGTTTTTT. The chain has TRBV6-5 and TRBJ1-4; D is perhaps TRBD1 (6 bases). V dropped 6 bases and J dropped 13 bases, with 24 bases sitting between them. Germline CDR1 is MNHEY and CDR2 is SVGAGI. This CDR3 region has 15 residues.

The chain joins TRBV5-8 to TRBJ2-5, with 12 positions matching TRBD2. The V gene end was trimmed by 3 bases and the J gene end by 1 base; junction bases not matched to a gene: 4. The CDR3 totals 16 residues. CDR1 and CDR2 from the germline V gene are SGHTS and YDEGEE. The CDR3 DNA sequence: TGTGCCAGCAGCTCCGGACTAGCGGGGAGCCAAGAGACCCAGTACTTC. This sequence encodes CASSSGLAGSQETQYF.

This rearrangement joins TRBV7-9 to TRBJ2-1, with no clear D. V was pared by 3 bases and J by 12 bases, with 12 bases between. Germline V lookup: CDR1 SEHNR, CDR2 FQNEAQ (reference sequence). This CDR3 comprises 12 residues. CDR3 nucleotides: TGTGCCAGCAGCTTGGAATCTGTAGGGCAGTTCTTC. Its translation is CASSLESVGQFF.

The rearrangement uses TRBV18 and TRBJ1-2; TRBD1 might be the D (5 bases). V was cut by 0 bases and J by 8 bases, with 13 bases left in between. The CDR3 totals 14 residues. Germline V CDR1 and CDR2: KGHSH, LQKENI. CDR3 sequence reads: CASSPPWDPLGYTF. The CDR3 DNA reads TGTGCCAGCTCACCACCGTGGGACCCTCTCGGCTACACCTTC.

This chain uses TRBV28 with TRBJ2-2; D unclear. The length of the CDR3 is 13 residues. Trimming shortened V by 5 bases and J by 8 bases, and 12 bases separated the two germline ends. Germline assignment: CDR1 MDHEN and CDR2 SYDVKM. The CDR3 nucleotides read TGTGCCAGCAGTCCCGCCGGTTTAGGGGAGCTGTTTTTT. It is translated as CASSPAGLGELFF. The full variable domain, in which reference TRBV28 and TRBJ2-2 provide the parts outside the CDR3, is DVKVTQSSRYLVKRTGEKVFLECVQDMDHENMFWYRQDPGLGLRLIYFSYDVKMKEKGDIPEGYSVSREKKERFSLILESASTNQTSMYLCASSPAGLGELFFGEGSRLTVL.

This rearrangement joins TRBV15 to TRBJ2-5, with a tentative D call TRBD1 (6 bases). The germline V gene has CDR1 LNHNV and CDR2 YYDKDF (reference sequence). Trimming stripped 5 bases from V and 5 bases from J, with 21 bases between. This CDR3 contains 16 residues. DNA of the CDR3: TGTGCCACCAGCGGGAGCAGGGGTCTGATGTGGGAGACCCAGTACTTC. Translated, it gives CATSGSRGLMWETQYF.

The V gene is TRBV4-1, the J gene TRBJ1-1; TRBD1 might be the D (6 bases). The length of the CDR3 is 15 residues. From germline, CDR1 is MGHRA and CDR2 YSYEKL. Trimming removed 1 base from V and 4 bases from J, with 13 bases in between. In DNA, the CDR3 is TGCGCCAGCAGCCAAGTCGGGGGGCCGGGCACTGAAGCTTTCTTT. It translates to CASSQVGGPGTEAFF.

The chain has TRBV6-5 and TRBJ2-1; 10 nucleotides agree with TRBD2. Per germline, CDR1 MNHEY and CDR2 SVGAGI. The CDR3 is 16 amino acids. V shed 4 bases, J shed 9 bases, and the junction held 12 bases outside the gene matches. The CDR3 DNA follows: TGTGCCAGCAGTTGGAGTAGCGGGAGGTTATTAGTTGAGCAGTTCTTC. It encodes CASSWSSGRLLVEQFF.